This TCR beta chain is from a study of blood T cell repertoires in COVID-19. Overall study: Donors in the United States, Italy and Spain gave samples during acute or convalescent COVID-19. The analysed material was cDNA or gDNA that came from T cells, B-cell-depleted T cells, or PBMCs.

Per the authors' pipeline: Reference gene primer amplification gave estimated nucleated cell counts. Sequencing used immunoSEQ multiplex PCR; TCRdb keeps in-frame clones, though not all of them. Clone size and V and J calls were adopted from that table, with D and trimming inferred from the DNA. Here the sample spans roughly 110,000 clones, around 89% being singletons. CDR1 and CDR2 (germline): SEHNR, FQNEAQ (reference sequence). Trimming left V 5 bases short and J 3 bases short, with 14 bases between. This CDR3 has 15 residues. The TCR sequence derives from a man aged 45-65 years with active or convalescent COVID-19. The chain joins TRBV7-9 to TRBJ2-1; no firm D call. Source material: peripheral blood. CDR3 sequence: CASSRGAFSYNEQFF. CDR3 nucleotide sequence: TGTGCCAGCAGCCGTGGAGCGTTTAGCTACAATGAGCAGTTCTTC.